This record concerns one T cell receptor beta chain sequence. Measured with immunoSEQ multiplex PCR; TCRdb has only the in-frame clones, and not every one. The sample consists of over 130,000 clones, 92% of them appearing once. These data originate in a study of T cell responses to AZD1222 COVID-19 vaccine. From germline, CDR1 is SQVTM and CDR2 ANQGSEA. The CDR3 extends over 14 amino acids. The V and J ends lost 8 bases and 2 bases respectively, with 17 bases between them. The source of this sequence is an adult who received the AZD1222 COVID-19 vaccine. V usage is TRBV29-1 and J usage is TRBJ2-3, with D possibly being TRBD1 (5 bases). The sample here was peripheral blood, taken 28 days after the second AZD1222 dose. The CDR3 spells CSTDLGAHTDTQYF. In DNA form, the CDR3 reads TGCAGCACCGACCTTGGGGCACACACAGATACGCAGTATTTT.